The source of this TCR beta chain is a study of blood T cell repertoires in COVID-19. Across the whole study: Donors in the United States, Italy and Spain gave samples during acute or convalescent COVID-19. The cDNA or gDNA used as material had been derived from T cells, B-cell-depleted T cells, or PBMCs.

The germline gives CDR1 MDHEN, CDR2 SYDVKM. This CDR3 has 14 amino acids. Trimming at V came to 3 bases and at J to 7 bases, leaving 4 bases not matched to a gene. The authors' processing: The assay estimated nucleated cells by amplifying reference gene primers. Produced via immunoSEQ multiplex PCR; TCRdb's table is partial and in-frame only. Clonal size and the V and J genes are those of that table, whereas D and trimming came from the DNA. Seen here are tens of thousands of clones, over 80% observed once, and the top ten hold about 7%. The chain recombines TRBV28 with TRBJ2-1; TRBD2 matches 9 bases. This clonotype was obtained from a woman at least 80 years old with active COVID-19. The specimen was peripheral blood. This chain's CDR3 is CASSFAGGRNEQFF. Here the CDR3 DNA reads TGTGCCAGCAGTTTTGCGGGAGGGCGGAATGAGCAGTTCTTC.